This TCR beta chain was identified during a study of shared clonotypes between healthy human individuals. Whole-study findings and limits: Memory subsets had estimated richness that was generally smaller than that of naive subsets.

Each subset's genomic DNA was split evenly across several immunoSEQ plates. Sorted-subset replicate PCRs used roughly 180 ng DNA, some 33,000 T cell genomes. Sequencing used immunoSEQ multiplex PCR; TCRdb keeps in-frame clones, though not all of them. Here the sample spans fewer than 1.6 million clones, approximately 98.5% being singletons. Regarding this clone: The antigen is not known.

Germline CDR1 and CDR2: SGHAT and FQNNGV. V gave up 3 bases and J gave up 0 bases; unmatched junction bases: 9. The CDR3 is 19 amino acids. None of the donors, who were healthy HIV-negative adults, had recently had acute infections or vaccinations. This TCR was sampled from a man in his thirties or forties in good health. Sequencing was done on a sample of naive CD4+ T cells sorted from blood. The sample's subset: CD45RA+ positively selected. This chain connects TRBV11-2 to TRBJ2-6, with 9 positions matching TRBD2. The DNA of the CDR3 is TGTGCCAGCAGCTTGGATAGCGGGAGTTGGGGCTCTGGGGCCAACGTCCTGACTTTC. Translation: CASSLDSGSWGSGANVLTF.